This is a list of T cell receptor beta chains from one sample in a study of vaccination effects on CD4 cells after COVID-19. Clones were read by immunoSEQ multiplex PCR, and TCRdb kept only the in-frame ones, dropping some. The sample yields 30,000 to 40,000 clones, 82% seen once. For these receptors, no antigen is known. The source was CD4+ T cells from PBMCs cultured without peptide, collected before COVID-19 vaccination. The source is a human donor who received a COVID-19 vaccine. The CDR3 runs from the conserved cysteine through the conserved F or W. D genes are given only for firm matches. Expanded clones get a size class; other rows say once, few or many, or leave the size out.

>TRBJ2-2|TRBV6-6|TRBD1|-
TGTGCCAGCAGAAGGGGACAGGGGGCGCTGGGCGGGGAGCTGTTTTTT
CASRRGQGALGGELFF
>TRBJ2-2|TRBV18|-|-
TGTGCCAGCTCACCTATAGGGGAGACCGGGGAGCTGTTTTTT
CASSPIGETGELFF
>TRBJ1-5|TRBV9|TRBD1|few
TGTGCCAGCGGACAGGGATCCAATCAGCCCCAGCATTTT
CASGQGSNQPQHF
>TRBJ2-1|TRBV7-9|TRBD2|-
TGTGCCAGCAGCTATGGGACTAGCGGGGTGGTTGAGCAGTTCTTC
CASSYGTSGVVEQFF
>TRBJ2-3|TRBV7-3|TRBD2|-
TGTGCCAGCAGCTTAAGGGTCGTGGCGGGGGGAATGACAGATACGCAGTATTTT
CASSLRVVAGGMTDTQYF
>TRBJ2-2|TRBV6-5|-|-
TGTGCCAGCACCCCCCTTAGTACGAACACCGGGGAGCTGTTTTTT
CASTPLSTNTGELFF
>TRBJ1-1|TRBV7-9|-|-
TGTGCCAGCAGCTTAGCCCGGCCTAATGAAGCTTTCTTT
CASSLARPNEAFF
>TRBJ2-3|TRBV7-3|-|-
TGTGCCAGCAGCTTAAGGGGGCAGGGTAGGGGAGATACGCAGTATTTT
CASSLRGQGRGDTQYF
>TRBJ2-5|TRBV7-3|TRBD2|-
TGTGCCAGCAGCTTAAGACTAGCGGGTCAAGAGACCCAGTACTTC
CASSLRLAGQETQYF
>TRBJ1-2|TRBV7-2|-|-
TGTGCCAGCAGACGACAGAGTAACTATGGCTACACCTTC
CASRRQSNYGYTF
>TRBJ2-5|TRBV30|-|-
TGTGCCTGGAGTGTACACTTACAAGAGACCCAGTACTTC
CAWSVHLQETQYF
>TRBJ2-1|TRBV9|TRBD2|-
TGTGCCAGCAGCGTAGCTCTAGCGGGAGGGGACAATGAGCAGTTCTTC
CASSVALAGGDNEQFF
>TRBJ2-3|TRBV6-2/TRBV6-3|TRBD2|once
TGTGCCAGCAGTTACCAAAGGACTAGACAGAAGGATACGCAGTATTTT
CASSYQRTRQKDTQYF
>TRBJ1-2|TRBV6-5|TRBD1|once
TGTGCCAGCAGACCCGGGACAGGGGGAGACTATGGCTACACCTTC
CASRPGTGGDYGYTF
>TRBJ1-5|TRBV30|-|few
TGTGCCTGGAGTGGAGATCGGGGGGCCTCTCAGCCCCAGCATTTT
CAWSGDRGASQPQHF
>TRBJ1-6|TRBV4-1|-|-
TGCGCCAGCAGCCAAACAGGGTTCCAGAATTCACCCCTCCACTTT
CASSQTGFQNSPLHF
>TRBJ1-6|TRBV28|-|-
TGTGCCAGCAGTTTACATTTCCAGAATTCACCCCTCCACTTT
CASSLHFQNSPLHF
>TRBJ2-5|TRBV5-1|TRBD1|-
TGCGCCAGCAGCTTTGGGCTACAGGGGGCGCCGGGAGAGACCCAGTACTTC
CASSFGLQGAPGETQYF
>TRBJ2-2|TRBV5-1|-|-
TGCGCCAGCAGCCCCCTTGTGTGGGGGCGCGGGGGCCCAAACACCGGGGAGCTGTTTTTT
CASSPLVWGRGGPNTGELFF
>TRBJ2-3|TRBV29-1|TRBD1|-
TGCAGCGTTGAAAGGGACAGGGGCCCCTTCACAGATACGCAGTATTTT
CSVERDRGPFTDTQYF
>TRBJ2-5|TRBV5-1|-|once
TGCGCCAGCAGCCTGGAAACAGGGAACCAAGAGACCCAGTACTTC
CASSLETGNQETQYF
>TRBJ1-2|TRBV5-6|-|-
TGTGCCAGCAGCACAGGTAGTAGCTACACCTTC
CASSTGSSYTF
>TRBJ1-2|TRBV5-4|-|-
TGTGCCAGCAGCTTTGGCGGAGGTAACTATGGCTACACCTTC
CASSFGGGNYGYTF
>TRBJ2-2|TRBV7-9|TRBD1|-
TGTGCCAGCAGACGACAGGGTGAGACCGGGGAGCTGTTTTTT
CASRRQGETGELFF
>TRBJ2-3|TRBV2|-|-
TGTGCCAGCAGCTATACTACGGCAGATACGCAGTATTTT
CASSYTTADTQYF
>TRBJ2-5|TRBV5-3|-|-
TGTGCCAGAAACCCCGCCGCGTCGCCACGGGGAACCGGGGAGACCCAGTACTTC
CARNPAASPRGTGETQYF
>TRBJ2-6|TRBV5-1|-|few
TGCGCCAGCAGCTTGCCACTCAACTCTGGGGCCAACGTCCTGACTTTC
CASSLPLNSGANVLTF
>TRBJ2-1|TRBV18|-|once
TGTGCCAGCTCGATGACAGTCCACAATGAGCAGTTCTTC
CASSMTVHNEQFF
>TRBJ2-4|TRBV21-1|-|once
TGTGCCAGCAGCAGAAGGGCGGGGTGGGAGCAAACAAACATTCAGTACTTC
CASSRRAGWEQTNIQYF
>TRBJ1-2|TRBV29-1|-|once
TGCAGCGTTGAAAGGTCGGTCGGAAGGGATGGCTACACCTTC
CSVERSVGRDGYTF
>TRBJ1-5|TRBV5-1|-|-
TGCGCCAGCAGCCCCGATGGGGGGGTAAGCAATCAGCCCCAGCATTTT
CASSPDGGVSNQPQHF
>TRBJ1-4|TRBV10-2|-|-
TGCGCCAGTAGAGACCTACAGGAAAAACTGTTTTTT
CASRDLQEKLFF
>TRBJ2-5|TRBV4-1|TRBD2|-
TGCGCCAGCAGCCAGGGGATCCTAGCGGGGGCGCAAGAGACCCAGTACTTC
CASSQGILAGAQETQYF
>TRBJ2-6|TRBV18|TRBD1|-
TGTGCCAGCTCACCACTTCTTGCCAGGGGGAGATCTGGGGCCAACGTCCTGACTTTC
CASSPLLARGRSGANVLTF
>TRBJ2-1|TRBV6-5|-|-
TGTGCCAGCAGTTATGGCGCATATTCCTCCTACAATGAGCAGTTCTTC
CASSYGAYSSYNEQFF
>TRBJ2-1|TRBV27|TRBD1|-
TGTGCCAGCAGTTGGGTGTTAGGGACAGGACCCTACAATGAGCAGTTCTTC
CASSWVLGTGPYNEQFF
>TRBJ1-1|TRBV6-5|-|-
TGTGCCAGCAGTTCCGGAGGGCCCCCTGAAGCTTTCTTT
CASSSGGPPEAFF